This T cell receptor beta chain was sequenced in a study of blood T cell repertoires in COVID-19. For the study at large: From the United States, Italy and Spain came samples of acute and convalescent COVID-19. PBMCs, B-cell-depleted T cells, or T cells were the source of the cDNA or gDNA that made up the material.

Trimming stripped 7 bases from V and 8 bases from J, with 16 bases between. Germline V lookup: CDR1 MNHEY, CDR2 SVGAGI. The CDR3 is 13 residues long. Clones were sequenced by immunoSEQ multiplex PCR, and TCRdb holds only the in-frame ones, with some missing. The top ten hold roughly 4% of the sample, which has 150,000 to 200,000 clones, about 90% seen once. V gene TRBV6-5 combines with J gene TRBJ2-3, with D perhaps TRBD2 (5 bases). The specimen sequenced was peripheral blood. The sequence was obtained from a woman in her 70s with acute or convalescent COVID-19. This CDR3 is CASTRIQSGTQYF. CDR3 bases: TGTGCCAGCACCCGAATCCAAAGCGGTACGCAGTATTTT.